This T cell receptor (beta chain) was captured by sequencing in a study of blood T cells in healthy people across ages. The study, taken as a whole, reports: Both naive CD4+ cell counts and diversity were greater in long-lived donors than in aged donors. Because donor CMV status was unknown, expanded clonotype changes were possibly confounded.

On this clonotype: As yet, its antigen is unknown.

V was trimmed by 4 bases and J by 6 bases, leaving 11 bases between them. Germline assignment: CDR1 SGHRS and CDR2 YFSETQ. The length of the CDR3 is 13 residues. Alongside a J-beta primer mix, a sample-barcoded 5' primer served in a second PCR lasting roughly 7 to 11 cycles. Each cDNA molecule received a tag from a template-switch adaptor that had 12 random nucleotides. A single record per CDR3 protein comes from TCRdb applying MiXCR to the 5' RACE reads. The data contain hundreds of thousands of distinct CDR3 sequences, 45% to 50% of them singletons. This clonotype was sampled from a man in his thirties or forties in good health. The rearrangement links TRBV5-1 to TRBJ1-5; D unclear. The sample taken for sequencing was blood. As DNA, the CDR3 is TGCGCCAGCAGCCGAGATGGTAGTCAGCCCCAGCATTTT. As protein: CASSRDGSQPQHF.